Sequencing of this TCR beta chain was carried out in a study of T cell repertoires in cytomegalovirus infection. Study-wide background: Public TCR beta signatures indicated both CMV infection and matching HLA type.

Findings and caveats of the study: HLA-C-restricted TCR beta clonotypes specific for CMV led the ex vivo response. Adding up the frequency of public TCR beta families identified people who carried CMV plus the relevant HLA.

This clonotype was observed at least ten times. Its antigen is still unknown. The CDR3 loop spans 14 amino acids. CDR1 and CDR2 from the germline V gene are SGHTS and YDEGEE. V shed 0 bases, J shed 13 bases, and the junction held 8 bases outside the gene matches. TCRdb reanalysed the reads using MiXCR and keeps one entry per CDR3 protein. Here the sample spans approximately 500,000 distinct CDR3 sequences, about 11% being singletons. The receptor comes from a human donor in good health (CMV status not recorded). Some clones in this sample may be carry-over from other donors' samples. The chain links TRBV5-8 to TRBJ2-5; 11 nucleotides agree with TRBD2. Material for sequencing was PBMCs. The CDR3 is CASSLALAGGLPYF. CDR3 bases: TGTGCCAGCAGCTTGGCCCTAGCGGGGGGCCTACCGTACTTC.